At least ten counts were recorded for the clone carrying this T cell receptor beta chain. Its target is not known. Newly diagnosed hyperthyroidism, duration under 2 months, in patients aged 18 to 65. The data were taken from a study of T cells in Graves' hyperthyroidism and ophthalmopathy. Overall study findings and caveats: Model predictions of ophthalmopathy came a median approximately 6.8 months before onset. Blood also contained most expanded thyroid clonotypes above 0.001.

RNA transcripts yielded amplified TCR beta CDR3 regions. A set of HTBI primers served as the primers for a first-round RT-PCR of the TCR CDR3. TCRdb processed the multiplex PCR reads anew with MiXCR; each CDR3 protein has one entry. The table shows about 580,000 distinct CDR3 sequences, with just over 45% occurring only once. With 0 bases removed from V and 4 bases from J, the gap between germline ends came to 6 bases. The CDR3 length is 14 residues. This rearrangement joins TRBV12-3 or TRBV12-4 to TRBJ1-4; D uncertain. The sequence came from a woman between 18 and 29 years old with Graves' hyperthyroidism. Sequencing input: peripheral blood or thyroid tissue (not recorded which). CDR3 DNA sequence: TGTGCCAGCAGTTTAGCGGCTGATAATGAAAAACTGTTTTTT. It codes for CASSLAADNEKLFF.